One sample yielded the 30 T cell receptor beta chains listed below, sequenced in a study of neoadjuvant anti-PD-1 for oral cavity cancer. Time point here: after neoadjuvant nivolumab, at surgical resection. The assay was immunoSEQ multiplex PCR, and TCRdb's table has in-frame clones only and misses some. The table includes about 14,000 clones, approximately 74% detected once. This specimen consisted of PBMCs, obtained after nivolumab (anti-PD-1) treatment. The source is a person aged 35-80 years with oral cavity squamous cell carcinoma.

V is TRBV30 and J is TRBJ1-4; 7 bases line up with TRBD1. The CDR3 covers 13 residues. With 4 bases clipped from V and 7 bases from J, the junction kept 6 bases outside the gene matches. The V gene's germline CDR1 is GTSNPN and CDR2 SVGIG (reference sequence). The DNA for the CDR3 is TGTGCCTGGAAACGACAGGGCGGTGAAAAACTGTTTTTT. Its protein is CAWKRQGGEKLFF.

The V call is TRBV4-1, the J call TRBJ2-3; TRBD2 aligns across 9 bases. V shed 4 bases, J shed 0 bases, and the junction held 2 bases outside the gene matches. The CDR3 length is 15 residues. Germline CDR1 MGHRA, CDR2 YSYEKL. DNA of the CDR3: TGCGCCAGCAGCCGAGGACTAGCGAGCACAGATACGCAGTATTTT. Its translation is CASSRGLASTDTQYF.

Here the CDR3 DNA reads TGTGCCAGCTCACCCGCCAGGACAGAAGTCTCCAATGAGCAGTTCTTC. The encoded protein is CASSPARTEVSNEQFF. V gene TRBV18 combines with J gene TRBJ2-1; D possibly corresponds to TRBD1 (6 bases). The germline CDR1 and CDR2 sequences are KGHSH and LQKENI. Trimming removed 3 bases from V and 6 bases from J, with 18 bases in between. The CDR3 is 16 residues long.

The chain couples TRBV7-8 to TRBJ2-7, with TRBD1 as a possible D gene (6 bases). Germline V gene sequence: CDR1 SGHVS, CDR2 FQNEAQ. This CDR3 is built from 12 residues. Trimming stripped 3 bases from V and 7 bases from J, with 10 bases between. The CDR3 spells CASSFGQREQYF. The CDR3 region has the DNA TGTGCCAGCAGCTTTGGACAGCGGGAGCAGTACTTC.

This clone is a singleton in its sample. The chain's CDR3 is CAISEPDRTYEQYF. CDR3 nucleotides: TGTGCCATCAGTGAGCCGGACAGGACCTACGAGCAGTACTTC. The chain combines TRBV10-3 with TRBJ2-7; TRBD1 aligns across 7 bases. Trimming cost V 2 bases and J 2 bases; bases outside gene matches: 3. The germline gives CDR1 ENHRY, CDR2 SYGVKD. The CDR3 contains 14 residues.

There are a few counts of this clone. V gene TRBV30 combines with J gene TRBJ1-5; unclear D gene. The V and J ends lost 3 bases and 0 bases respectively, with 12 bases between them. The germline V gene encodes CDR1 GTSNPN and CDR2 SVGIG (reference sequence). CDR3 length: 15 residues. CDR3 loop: CAWRLSGFSNQPQHF. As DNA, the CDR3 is TGTGCCTGGAGGCTAAGCGGATTTAGCAATCAGCCCCAGCATTTT. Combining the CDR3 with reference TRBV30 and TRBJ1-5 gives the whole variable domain SQTIHQWPATLVQPVGSPLSLECTVEGTSNPNLYWYRQAAGRGLQLLFYSVGIGQISSEVPQNLSASRPQDRQFILSSKKLLLSDSGFYLCAWRLSGFSNQPQHFGDGTRLSIL.

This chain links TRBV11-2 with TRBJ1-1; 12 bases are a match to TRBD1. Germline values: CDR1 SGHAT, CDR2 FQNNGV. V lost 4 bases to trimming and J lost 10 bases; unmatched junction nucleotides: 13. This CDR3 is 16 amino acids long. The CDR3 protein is CASSSDRDRGPRGAFF. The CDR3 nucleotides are TGTGCCAGCAGCTCCGACCGGGACAGGGGGCCCCGGGGAGCTTTCTTT.

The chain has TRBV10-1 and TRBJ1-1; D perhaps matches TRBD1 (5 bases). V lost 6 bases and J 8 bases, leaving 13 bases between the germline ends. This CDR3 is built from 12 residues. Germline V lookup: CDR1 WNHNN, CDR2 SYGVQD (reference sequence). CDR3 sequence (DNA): TGCGCCAGCAGACCCCCACACAGGGAAGCTTTCTTT. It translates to CASRPPHREAFF.

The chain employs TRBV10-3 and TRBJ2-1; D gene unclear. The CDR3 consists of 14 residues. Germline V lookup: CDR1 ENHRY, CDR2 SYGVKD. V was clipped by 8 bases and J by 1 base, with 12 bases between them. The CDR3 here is CAIRGQESYNEQFF. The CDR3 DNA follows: TGTGCCATCCGCGGTCAGGAGTCCTACAATGAGCAGTTCTTC.

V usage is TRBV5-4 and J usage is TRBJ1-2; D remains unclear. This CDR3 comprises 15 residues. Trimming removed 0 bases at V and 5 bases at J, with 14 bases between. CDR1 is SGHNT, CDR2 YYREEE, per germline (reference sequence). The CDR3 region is CASSLEVGNVYGYTF. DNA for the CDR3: TGTGCCAGCAGCTTGGAGGTAGGAAACGTGTATGGCTACACCTTC.

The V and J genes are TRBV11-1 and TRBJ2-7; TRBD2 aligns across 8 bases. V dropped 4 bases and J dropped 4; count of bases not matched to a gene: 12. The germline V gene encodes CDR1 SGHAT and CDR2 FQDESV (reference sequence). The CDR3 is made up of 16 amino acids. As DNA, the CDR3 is TGTGCCAGCAGCTCGACGAGAGCGGGAGATTTGTACGAGCAGTACTTC. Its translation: CASSSTRAGDLYEQYF.

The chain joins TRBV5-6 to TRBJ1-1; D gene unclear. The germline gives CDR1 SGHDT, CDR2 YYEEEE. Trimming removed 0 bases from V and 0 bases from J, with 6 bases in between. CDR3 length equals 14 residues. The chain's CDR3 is CASSLGRVNTEAFF. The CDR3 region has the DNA TGTGCCAGCAGCTTGGGGAGAGTGAACACTGAAGCTTTCTTT.

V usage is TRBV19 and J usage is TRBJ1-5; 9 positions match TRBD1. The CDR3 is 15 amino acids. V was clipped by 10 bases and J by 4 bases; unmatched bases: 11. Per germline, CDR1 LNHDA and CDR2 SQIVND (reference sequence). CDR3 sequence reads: CATLRTGESNQPQHF. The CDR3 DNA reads TGTGCCACACTTCGGACAGGGGAAAGTAATCAGCCCCAGCATTTT.

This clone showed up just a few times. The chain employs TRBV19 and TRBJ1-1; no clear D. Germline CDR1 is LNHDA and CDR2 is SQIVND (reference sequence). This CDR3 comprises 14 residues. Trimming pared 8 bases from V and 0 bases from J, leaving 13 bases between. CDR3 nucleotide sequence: TGTGCCAGTTATTCTTGGGGTATGAACACTGAAGCTTTCTTT. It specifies CASYSWGMNTEAFF.

CDR3 nucleotides: TGTGCCAGCAGTGCCGGGACAGGGAACTACAATGAGCAGTTCTTC. Translating gives CASSAGTGNYNEQFF. This rearrangement joins TRBV6-6 to TRBJ2-1; TRBD1 matches at 9 bases. CDR3 size: 15 residues. Germline V gene sequence: CDR1 MNHNY, CDR2 SVGAGI (reference sequence). With 5 bases clipped from V and 3 bases from J, the junction kept 5 bases outside the gene matches.

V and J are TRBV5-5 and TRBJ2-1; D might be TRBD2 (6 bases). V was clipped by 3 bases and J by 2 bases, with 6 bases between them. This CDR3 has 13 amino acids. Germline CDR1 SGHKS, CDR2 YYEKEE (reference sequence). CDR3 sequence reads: CASSWGAYNEQFF. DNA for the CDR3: TGTGCCAGCAGCTGGGGGGCCTACAATGAGCAGTTCTTC.

The CDR3 DNA sequence: TGTGCCAGCAGCGCGGGTATATACGAGCAGTACTTC. Amino acid sequence: CASSAGIYEQYF. V and J are TRBV6-4 and TRBJ2-7, with D possibly being TRBD2 (5 bases). CDR1 is MRHNA and CDR2 is SNTAGT in the germline V gene. The germline V and J ends were trimmed by 6 bases and 4 bases, with 10 bases remaining between them. CDR3 size: 12 residues.

CDR3 in amino acids: CASSLEGPRTEAFF. The CDR3 DNA reads TGTGCCAGCAGCCTCGAGGGCCCGCGCACTGAAGCTTTCTTT. This chain joins TRBV7-2 and TRBJ1-1; unclear D gene. The CDR3 length is 14 residues. V shed 5 bases and J shed 4 bases, with 14 bases lying between them. Germline values: CDR1 SGHTA, CDR2 FQGNSA.

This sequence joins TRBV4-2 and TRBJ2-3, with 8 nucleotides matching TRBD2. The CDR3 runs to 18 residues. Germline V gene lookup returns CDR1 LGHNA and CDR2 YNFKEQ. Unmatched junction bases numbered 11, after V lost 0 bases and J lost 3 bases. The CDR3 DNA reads TGTGCCAGCAGCCAAGATCTTAGGATTAGCGGGACGACAGATACGCAGTATTTT. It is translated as CASSQDLRISGTTDTQYF.

CDR3 sequence reads: CASSLGHDTEAFF. DNA of the CDR3: TGTGCCAGCAGCCTGGGACATGACACTGAAGCTTTCTTT. The rearrangement uses TRBV7-9 and TRBJ1-1; TRBD1 might be the D (6 bases). V was pared by 5 bases and J by 3 bases, with 10 bases between. Germline CDR1 and CDR2: SEHNR and FQNEAQ (reference sequence). The CDR3 extends over 13 amino acids.

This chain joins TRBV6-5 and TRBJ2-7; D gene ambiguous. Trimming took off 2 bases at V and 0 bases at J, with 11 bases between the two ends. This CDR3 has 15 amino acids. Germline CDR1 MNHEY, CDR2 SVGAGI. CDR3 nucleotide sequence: TGTGCCAGCAGTTACGGATTTATAGGCTCCTACGAGCAGTACTTC. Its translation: CASSYGFIGSYEQYF.

The chain's CDR3 is CASSLTGKYEQFF. The CDR3 nucleotides are TGTGCCAGCAGTTTGACAGGGAAGTATGAGCAGTTCTTC. The V call is TRBV6-1, the J call TRBJ2-1, with TRBD1 matching over 7 bases. Germline values: CDR1 MNHNS, CDR2 SASEGT. The CDR3 loop spans 13 amino acids. V dropped 5 bases and J dropped 8; count of bases not matched to a gene: 6.

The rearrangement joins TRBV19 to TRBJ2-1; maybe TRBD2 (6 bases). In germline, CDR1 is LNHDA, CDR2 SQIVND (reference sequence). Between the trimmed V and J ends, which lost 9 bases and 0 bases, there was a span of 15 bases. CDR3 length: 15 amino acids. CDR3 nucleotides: TGTGCCAGCATAGCTGGGGGGAGCTCCTACAATGAGCAGTTCTTC. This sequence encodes CASIAGGSSYNEQFF.

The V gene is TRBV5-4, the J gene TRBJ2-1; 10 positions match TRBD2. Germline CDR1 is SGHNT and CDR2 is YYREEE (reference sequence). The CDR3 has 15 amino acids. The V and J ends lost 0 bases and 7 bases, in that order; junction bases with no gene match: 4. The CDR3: CASSLELAGYNEQFF. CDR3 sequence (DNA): TGTGCCAGCAGCTTGGAACTAGCGGGATATAATGAGCAGTTCTTC.

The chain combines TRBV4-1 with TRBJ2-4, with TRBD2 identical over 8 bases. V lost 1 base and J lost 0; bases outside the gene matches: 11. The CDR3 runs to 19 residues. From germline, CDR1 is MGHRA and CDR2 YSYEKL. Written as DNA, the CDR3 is TGCGCCAGCAGCCAAGCCTCTAAGTCGCTAGCGGGAGCCAAAAACATTCAGTACTTC. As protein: CASSQASKSLAGAKNIQYF.

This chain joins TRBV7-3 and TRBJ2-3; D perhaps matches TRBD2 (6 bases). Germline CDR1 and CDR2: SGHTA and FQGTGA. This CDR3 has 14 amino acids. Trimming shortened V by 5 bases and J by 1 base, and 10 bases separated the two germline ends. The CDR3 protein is CASSPTGGTDTQYF. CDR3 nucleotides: TGTGCCAGCAGCCCTACGGGGGGCACAGATACGCAGTATTTT.

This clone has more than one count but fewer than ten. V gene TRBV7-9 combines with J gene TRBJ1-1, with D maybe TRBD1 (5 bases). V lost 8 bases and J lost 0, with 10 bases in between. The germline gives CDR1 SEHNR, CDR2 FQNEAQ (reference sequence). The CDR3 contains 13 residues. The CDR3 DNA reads TGTGCCAGCGACGCAGGGATGAACACTGAAGCTTTCTTT. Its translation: CASDAGMNTEAFF.

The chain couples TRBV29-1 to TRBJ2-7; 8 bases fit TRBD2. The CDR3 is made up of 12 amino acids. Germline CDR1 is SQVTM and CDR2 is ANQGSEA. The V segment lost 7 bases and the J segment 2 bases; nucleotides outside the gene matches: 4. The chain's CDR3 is CSGSGTAYEQYF. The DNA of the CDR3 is TGCAGCGGTAGCGGGACCGCCTACGAGCAGTACTTC.

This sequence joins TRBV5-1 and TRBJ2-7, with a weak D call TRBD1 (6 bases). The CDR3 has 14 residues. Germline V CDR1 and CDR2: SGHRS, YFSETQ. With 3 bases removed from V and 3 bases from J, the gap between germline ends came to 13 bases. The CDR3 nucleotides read TGCGCCAGCAGCTACCTGACGACAGGCTACGAGCAGTACTTC. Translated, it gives CASSYLTTGYEQYF.

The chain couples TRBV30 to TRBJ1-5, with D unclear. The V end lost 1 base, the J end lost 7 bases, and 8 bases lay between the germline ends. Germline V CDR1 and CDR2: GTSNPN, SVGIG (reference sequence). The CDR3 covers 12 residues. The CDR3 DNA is TGTGCCTGGAGTGCCCCCGGGCAGCCCCAGCATTTT. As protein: CAWSAPGQPQHF.